The rows below give T cell receptor beta chains drawn from one sample of a study of blood T cell repertoires in COVID-19. Sequencing used immunoSEQ multiplex PCR; TCRdb keeps in-frame clones, though not all of them. Among about 160,000 clones listed, more than 65% were seen once. Sequencing used peripheral blood. These receptor sequences come from a woman aged 80 or over with active or convalescent COVID-19. Both conserved end residues are part of each CDR3. A D gene is named only where the DNA matches it firmly. Not every row has a clone size; where given, it reads once, few, many or a size class.

J: TRBJ1-3
size: .
V: TRBV5-4
D: .
CDR3: CASSPRGETGNTIYF
DNA: TGTGCCAGCAGCCCCCGTGGGGAGACTGGAAACACCATATATTTT

J: TRBJ2-1
size: .
V: TRBV28
D: TRBD2
CDR3: CASRPSGRGNEQFF
DNA: TGTGCCAGCAGACCGAGCGGGAGAGGGAATGAGCAGTTCTTC

J: TRBJ2-4
size: once
V: TRBV11-2
D: .
CDR3: CASSLVGRLNIQYF
DNA: TGTGCCAGCAGCTTAGTAGGCAGACTAAACATTCAGTACTTC

J: TRBJ2-1
size: .
V: TRBV9
D: .
CDR3: CASSVVGGGYNEQFF
DNA: TGTGCCAGCAGCGTAGTCGGGGGAGGTTACAATGAGCAGTTCTTC

J: TRBJ1-2
size: .
V: TRBV6-5
D: TRBD1
CDR3: CASSRQGMTYGYTF
DNA: TGTGCCAGCAGCAGACAGGGGATGACCTATGGCTACACCTTC

J: TRBJ2-3
size: .
V: TRBV28
D: .
CDR3: CASSVQRSQTDTQYF
DNA: TGTGCCAGCAGTGTTCAGCGAAGCCAGACAGATACGCAGTATTTT

J: TRBJ1-6
size: once
V: TRBV28
D: TRBD1
CDR3: CASNLARGRSPLHF
DNA: TGTGCCAGCAACCTCGCCAGGGGGCGGTCACCCCTCCACTTT

J: TRBJ1-3
size: .
V: TRBV5-1
D: TRBD1
CDR3: CASSFGTGPSGNTIYF
DNA: TGCGCCAGCAGCTTTGGGACAGGGCCCTCTGGAAACACCATATATTTT

J: TRBJ1-4
size: .
V: TRBV9
D: TRBD1
CDR3: CASSLLGTGDEKLFF
DNA: TGTGCCAGCAGCTTGCTGGGGACAGGGGATGAAAAACTGTTTTTT

J: TRBJ1-6
size: .
V: TRBV6-5
D: TRBD1
CDR3: CAANKDRGLSPLHF
DNA: TGTGCCGCGAATAAAGACAGGGGCCTTTCACCCCTCCACTTT

J: TRBJ2-7
size: .
V: TRBV30
D: TRBD1
CDR3: CAWGTVEQYF
DNA: TGTGCCTGGGGGACAGTCGAGCAGTACTTC

J: TRBJ2-3
size: .
V: TRBV6-6
D: .
CDR3: CASSYGTGSSTDTQYF
DNA: TGTGCCAGCAGTTACGGAACAGGTTCTAGCACAGATACGCAGTATTTT

J: TRBJ2-1
size: .
V: TRBV9
D: TRBD2
CDR3: CASSPPGLAGMRGEQFF
DNA: TGTGCCAGCAGCCCGCCGGGACTAGCGGGAATGAGAGGTGAGCAGTTCTTC

J: TRBJ1-6
size: .
V: TRBV30
D: .
CDR3: CAWSRGRDNSPLHF
DNA: TGTGCCTGGAGTAGGGGCAGGGATAATTCACCCCTCCACTTT

J: TRBJ2-1
size: .
V: TRBV5-4
D: TRBD2
CDR3: CASSLGPPTSGDYNEQFF
DNA: TGTGCCAGCAGCTTGGGCCCCCCTACTAGCGGGGATTACAATGAGCAGTTCTTC

J: TRBJ2-7
size: .
V: TRBV27
D: .
CDR3: CASRQNRDTYEQYF
DNA: TGTGCCAGCAGACAGAACCGGGACACCTACGAGCAGTACTTC

J: TRBJ2-7
size: few
V: TRBV5-4
D: TRBD2
CDR3: CASSLPGREQYF
DNA: TGTGCCAGCAGCTTGCCCGGGAGGGAGCAGTACTTC

J: TRBJ1-2
size: .
V: TRBV29-1
D: .
CDR3: CSVRGGGDGYTF
DNA: TGCAGCGTTAGGGGCGGGGGAGATGGCTACACCTTC

J: TRBJ2-1
size: .
V: TRBV15
D: .
CDR3: CATSRDTTGQFF
DNA: TGTGCCACCAGCAGAGACACAACAGGCCAGTTCTTC

J: TRBJ2-7
size: .
V: TRBV11-3
D: TRBD1
CDR3: CASSAGTGTVEQYF
DNA: TGTGCCAGCAGCGCCGGGACAGGGACGGTTGAGCAGTACTTC

J: TRBJ1-1
size: .
V: TRBV3-1/TRBV3-2
D: .
CDR3: CASSQTPGGGTEAFF
DNA: TGTGCCAGCAGCCAGACTCCGGGGGGAGGCACTGAAGCTTTCTTT

J: TRBJ2-1
size: .
V: TRBV7-9
D: TRBD1
CDR3: CASSLVTGTRGNEQFF
DNA: TGTGCCAGCAGCTTAGTGACAGGGACCAGGGGCAATGAGCAGTTCTTC

J: TRBJ1-1
size: .
V: TRBV7-9
D: .
CDR3: CASSSPNTQGRSEAFF
DNA: TGTGCCAGCAGCTCCCCCAATACACAGGGCAGGAGTGAAGCTTTCTTT

J: TRBJ1-1
size: .
V: TRBV19
D: .
CDR3: CASSISGTRAFF
DNA: TGTGCCAGTAGTATAAGCGGGACACGAGCTTTCTTT

J: TRBJ2-1
size: .
V: TRBV9
D: TRBD2
CDR3: CASSVGNSGTYNEQFF
DNA: TGTGCCAGCAGCGTAGGAAATAGCGGGACCTACAATGAGCAGTTCTTC

J: TRBJ2-7
size: .
V: TRBV2
D: TRBD1
CDR3: CANSGQDFYEQYF
DNA: TGTGCCAACTCGGGACAGGACTTCTACGAGCAGTACTTC

J: TRBJ2-1
size: .
V: TRBV6-4
D: TRBD2
CDR3: CASSSAGLAPYNEQFF
DNA: TGTGCCAGCAGTTCGGCGGGACTAGCGCCCTACAATGAGCAGTTCTTC

J: TRBJ1-6
size: once
V: TRBV28
D: TRBD1
CDR3: CASITTGGNSPLHF
DNA: TGTGCCAGCATCACGACAGGGGGAAATTCACCCCTCCACTTT

J: TRBJ2-2
size: .
V: TRBV18
D: .
CDR3: CASSGQPNTGELFF
DNA: TGTGCCAGCTCGGGACAACCCAACACCGGGGAGCTGTTTTTT

J: TRBJ2-7
size: .
V: TRBV10-2
D: TRBD2
CDR3: CASSGTSGSREQYF
DNA: TGCGCCAGCAGCGGGACTAGCGGGAGCCGAGAGCAGTACTTC

J: TRBJ2-7
size: .
V: TRBV4-2
D: TRBD2
CDR3: CASSQETSGKDYEQYF
DNA: TGTGCCAGCAGCCAAGAGACTAGCGGTAAAGACTACGAGCAGTACTTC

J: TRBJ1-2
size: once
V: TRBV4-2
D: .
CDR3: CASSQIDRNYGYTF
DNA: TGTGCCAGCAGCCAAATAGACAGGAACTATGGCTACACCTTC

J: TRBJ1-3
size: .
V: TRBV9
D: .
CDR3: CASKRGGQRTIYF
DNA: TGTGCCAGCAAACGGGGGGGTCAACGGACCATATATTTT

J: TRBJ1-1
size: few
V: TRBV5-1
D: TRBD1
CDR3: CASSGDRLNTEAFF
DNA: TGCGCCAGCAGCGGGGACAGACTGAACACTGAAGCTTTCTTT